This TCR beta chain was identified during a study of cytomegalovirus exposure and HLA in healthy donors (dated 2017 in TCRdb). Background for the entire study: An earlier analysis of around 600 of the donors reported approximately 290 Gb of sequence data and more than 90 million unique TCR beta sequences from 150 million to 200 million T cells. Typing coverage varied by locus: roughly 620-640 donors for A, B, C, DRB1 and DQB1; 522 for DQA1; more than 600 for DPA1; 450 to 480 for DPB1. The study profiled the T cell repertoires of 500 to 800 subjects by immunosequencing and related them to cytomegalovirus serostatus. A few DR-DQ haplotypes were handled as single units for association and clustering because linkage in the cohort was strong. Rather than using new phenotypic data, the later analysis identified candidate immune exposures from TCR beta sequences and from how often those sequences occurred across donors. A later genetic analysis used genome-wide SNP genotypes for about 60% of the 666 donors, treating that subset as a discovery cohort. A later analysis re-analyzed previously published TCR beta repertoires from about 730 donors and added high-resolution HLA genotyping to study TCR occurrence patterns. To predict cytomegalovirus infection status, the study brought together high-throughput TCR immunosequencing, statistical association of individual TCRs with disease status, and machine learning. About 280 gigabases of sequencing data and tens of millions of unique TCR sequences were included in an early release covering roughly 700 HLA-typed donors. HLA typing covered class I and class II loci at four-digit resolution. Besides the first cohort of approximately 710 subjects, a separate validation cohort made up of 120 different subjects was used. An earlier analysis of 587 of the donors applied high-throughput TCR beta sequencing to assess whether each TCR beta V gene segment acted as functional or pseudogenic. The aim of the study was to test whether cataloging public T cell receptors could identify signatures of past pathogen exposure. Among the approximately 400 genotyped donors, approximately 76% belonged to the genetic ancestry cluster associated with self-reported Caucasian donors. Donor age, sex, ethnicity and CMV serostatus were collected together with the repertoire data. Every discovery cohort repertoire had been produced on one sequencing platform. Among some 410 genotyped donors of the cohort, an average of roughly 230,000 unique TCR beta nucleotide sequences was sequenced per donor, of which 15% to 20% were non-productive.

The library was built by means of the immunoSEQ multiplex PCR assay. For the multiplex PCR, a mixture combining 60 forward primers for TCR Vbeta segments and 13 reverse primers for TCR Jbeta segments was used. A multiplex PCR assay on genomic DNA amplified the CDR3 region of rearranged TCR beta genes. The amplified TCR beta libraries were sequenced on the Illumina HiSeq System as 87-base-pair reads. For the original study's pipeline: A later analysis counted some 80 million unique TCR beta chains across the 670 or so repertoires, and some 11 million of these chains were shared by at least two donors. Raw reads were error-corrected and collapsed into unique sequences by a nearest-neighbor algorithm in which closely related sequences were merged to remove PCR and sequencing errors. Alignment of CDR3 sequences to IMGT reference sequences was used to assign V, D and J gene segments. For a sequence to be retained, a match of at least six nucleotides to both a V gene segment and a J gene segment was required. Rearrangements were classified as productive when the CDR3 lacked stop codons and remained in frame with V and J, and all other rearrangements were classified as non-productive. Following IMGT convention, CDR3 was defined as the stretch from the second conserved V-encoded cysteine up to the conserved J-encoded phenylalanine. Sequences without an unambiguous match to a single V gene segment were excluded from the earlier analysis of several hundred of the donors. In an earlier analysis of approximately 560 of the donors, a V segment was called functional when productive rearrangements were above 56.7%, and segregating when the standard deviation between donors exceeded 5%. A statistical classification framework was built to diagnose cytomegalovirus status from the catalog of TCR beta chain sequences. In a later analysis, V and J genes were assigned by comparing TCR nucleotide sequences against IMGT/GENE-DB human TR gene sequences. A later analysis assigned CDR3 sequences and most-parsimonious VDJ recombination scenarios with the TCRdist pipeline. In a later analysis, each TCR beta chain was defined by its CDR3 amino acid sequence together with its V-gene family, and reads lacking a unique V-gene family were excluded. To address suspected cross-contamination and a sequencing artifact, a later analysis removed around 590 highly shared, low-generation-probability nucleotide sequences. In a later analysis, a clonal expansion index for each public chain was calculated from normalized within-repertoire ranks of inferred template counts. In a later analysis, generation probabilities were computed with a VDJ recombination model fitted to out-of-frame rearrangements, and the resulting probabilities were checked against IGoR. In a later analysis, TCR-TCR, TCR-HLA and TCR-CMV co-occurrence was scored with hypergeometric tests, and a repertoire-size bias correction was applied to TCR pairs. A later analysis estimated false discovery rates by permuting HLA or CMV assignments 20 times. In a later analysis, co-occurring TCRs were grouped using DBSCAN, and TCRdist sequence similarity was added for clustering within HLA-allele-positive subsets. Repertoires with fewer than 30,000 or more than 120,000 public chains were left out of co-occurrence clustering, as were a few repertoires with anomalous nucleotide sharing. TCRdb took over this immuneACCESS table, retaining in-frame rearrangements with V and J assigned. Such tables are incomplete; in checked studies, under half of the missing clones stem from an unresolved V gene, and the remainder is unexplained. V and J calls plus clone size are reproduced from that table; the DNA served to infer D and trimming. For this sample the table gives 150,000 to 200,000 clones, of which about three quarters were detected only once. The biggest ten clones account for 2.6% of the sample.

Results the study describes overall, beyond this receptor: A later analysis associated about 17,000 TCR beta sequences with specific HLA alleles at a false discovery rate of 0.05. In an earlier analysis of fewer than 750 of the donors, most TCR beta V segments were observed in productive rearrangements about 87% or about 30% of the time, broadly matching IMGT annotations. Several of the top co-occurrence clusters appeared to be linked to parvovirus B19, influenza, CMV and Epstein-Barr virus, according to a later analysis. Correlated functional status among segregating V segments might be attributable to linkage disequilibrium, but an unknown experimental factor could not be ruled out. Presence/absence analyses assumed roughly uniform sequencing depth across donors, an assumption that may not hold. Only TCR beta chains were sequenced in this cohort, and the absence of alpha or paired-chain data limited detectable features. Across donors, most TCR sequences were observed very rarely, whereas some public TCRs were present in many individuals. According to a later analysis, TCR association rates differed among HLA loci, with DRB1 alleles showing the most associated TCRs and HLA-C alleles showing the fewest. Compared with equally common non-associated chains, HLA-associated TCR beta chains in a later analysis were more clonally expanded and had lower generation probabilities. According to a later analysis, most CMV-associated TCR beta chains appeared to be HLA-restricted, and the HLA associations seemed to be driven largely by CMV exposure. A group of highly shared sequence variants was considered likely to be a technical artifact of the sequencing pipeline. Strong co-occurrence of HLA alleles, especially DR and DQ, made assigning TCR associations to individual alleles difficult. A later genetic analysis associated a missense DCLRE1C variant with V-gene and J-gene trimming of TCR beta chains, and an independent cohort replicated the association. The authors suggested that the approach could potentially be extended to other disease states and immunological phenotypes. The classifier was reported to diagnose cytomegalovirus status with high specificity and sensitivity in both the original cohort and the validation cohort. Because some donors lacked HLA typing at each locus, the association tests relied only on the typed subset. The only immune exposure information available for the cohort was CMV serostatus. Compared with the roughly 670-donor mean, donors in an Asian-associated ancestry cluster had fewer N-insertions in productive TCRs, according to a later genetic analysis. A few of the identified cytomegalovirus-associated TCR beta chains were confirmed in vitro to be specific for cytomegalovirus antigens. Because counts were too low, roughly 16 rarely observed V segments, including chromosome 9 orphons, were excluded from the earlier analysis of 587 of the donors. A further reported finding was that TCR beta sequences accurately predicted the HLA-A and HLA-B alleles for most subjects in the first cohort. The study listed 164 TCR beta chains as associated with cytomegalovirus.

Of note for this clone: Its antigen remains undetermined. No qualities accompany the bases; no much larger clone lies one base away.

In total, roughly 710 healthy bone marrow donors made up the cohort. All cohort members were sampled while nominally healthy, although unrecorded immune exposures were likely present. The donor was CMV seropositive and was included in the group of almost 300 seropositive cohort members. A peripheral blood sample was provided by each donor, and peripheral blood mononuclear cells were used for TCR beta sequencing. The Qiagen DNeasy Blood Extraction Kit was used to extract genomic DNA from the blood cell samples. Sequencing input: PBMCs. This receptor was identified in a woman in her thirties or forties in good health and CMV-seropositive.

The CDR3 in this case is CASSPLTSPITDTQYF. The DNA sequence is TGTGCCAGCTCACCTCTAACCTCGCCGATAACAGATACGCAGTATTTT. The V and J segments used are TRBV18 and TRBJ2-3; no D gene can be assigned with confidence. CDR1 is given as KGHSH and CDR2 as LQKENI, both from the germline V gene. The CDR3 has 16 amino acids, counting the end cysteine and phenylalanine. The sequence is cut down to CDR3 DNA, 48 bases in frame from base 1. V sheds 3 bases and J sheds 3 bases, leaving 16 bases between their ends. With all but the CDR3 taken from the reference TRBV18 and TRBJ2-3 genes, the full variable domain is: NAGVMQNPRHLVRRRGQEARLRCSPMKGHSHVYWYRQLPEEGLKFMVYLQKENIIDESGMPKERFSAEFPKEGPSILRIQQVVRGDSAAYFCASSPLTSPITDTQYFGPGTRLTVL.